A selection of T cell receptor beta chains follows, all from one sample in a study of regulatory T cells in long-lasting Graves disease. Each CDR3 protein is one row after TCRdb ran MiXCR on the multiplex PCR reads. The sample records 400,000 to 550,000 distinct CDR3 sequences, about 15% being singletons. This sample was also put to use in a study of T cells in Graves' hyperthyroidism and ophthalmopathy.

The sequencing used peripheral blood mononuclear cells (PBMCs), collected at new diagnosis, from a patient treated with antithyroid drugs. Source of these receptors: a woman in her twenties or thirties with Graves disease. CDR3s include the opening cysteine and the closing phenylalanine or tryptophan. Fields, in order: V gene, clone size, D gene, J gene, CDR3 DNA, CDR3 protein. A D gene is named only where the DNA matches it firmly. Size tells how often a clone was seen (once, few, many) or the class of an expanded clone, and some rows leave it out.

v_gene: TRBV28; abundance: many; d_gene: -; j_gene: TRBJ2-2; CDR3nt: TGTGCCAGCAGTTTCCAAGAAGACACCGGGGAGCTGTTTTTT; CDR3aa: CASSFQEDTGELFF
v_gene: TRBV5-1; abundance: -; d_gene: TRBD2; j_gene: TRBJ2-1; CDR3nt: TGCGCCAGCAGCGCAGCCGGGACTAGCGGGAGCCGCGGGGATGAGCAGTTCTTC; CDR3aa: CASSAAGTSGSRGDEQFF
v_gene: TRBV7-8; abundance: many; d_gene: -; j_gene: TRBJ2-7; CDR3nt: TGTGCCAGCAGCTTAGAAAGGGCCTACGAGCAGTACTTC; CDR3aa: CASSLERAYEQYF
v_gene: TRBV28; abundance: -; d_gene: -; j_gene: TRBJ2-6; CDR3nt: TGTGCCAGCAGTTTTTCGGGCGCCGGGGCCAACGTCCTGACTTTC; CDR3aa: CASSFSGAGANVLTF
v_gene: TRBV20-1; abundance: many; d_gene: -; j_gene: TRBJ2-3; CDR3nt: TGCAGTGCTGGGGTCCGACGAGCAGATACGCAGTATTTT; CDR3aa: CSAGVRRADTQYF
v_gene: TRBV5-1; abundance: few; d_gene: TRBD2; j_gene: TRBJ2-1; CDR3nt: TGCGCCAGCAGCGGCCGCACTAGCGGGACCGGCCACAATGAGCAGTTCTTC; CDR3aa: CASSGRTSGTGHNEQFF
v_gene: TRBV19; abundance: -; d_gene: -; j_gene: TRBJ1-5; CDR3nt: TGTGCCAGTAACCTAGGCCGGCAGCCCCAGCATTTT; CDR3aa: CASNLGRQPQHF
v_gene: TRBV5-1; abundance: -; d_gene: -; j_gene: TRBJ2-1; CDR3nt: TGCGCCAGCAGCTGGGGGAGCAGTTCCTACAATGAGCAGTTCTTC; CDR3aa: CASSWGSSSYNEQFF
v_gene: TRBV10-2; abundance: few; d_gene: TRBD2; j_gene: TRBJ2-1; CDR3nt: TGCGCCAGCAGCACCGGGACTAGCGGTCACAATGAGCAGTTCTTC; CDR3aa: CASSTGTSGHNEQFF
v_gene: TRBV7-2; abundance: many; d_gene: -; j_gene: TRBJ2-1; CDR3nt: TGTGCCAGCAGCCAACTTTACAATGAGCAGTTCTTC; CDR3aa: CASSQLYNEQFF
v_gene: TRBV2; abundance: many; d_gene: -; j_gene: TRBJ2-1; CDR3nt: TGTGCCAGCAGTGAACTGGGGGGCCTGAACAATGAGCAGTTCTTC; CDR3aa: CASSELGGLNNEQFF
v_gene: TRBV30; abundance: many; d_gene: -; j_gene: TRBJ2-7; CDR3nt: TGTGCCTGGAGGGACCCAAGGGTCTACGAGCAGTACTTC; CDR3aa: CAWRDPRVYEQYF
v_gene: TRBV9; abundance: many; d_gene: TRBD2; j_gene: TRBJ2-5; CDR3nt: TGTGCCAGCAGCGTAGGACTAGCGAGTCGAGAGACCCAGTACTTC; CDR3aa: CASSVGLASRETQYF
v_gene: TRBV20-1; abundance: -; d_gene: TRBD2; j_gene: TRBJ2-1; CDR3nt: TGCAGTGCCCGCCCCCCAACGGGACTAGCGGGAGGGGGCTCCCACAATGAGCAGTTCTTC; CDR3aa: CSARPPTGLAGGGSHNEQFF
v_gene: TRBV5-1; abundance: many; d_gene: TRBD1; j_gene: TRBJ1-1; CDR3nt: TGCGCCAGCAGCTTGGCCCGGACAAGGGGGCACACTGAAGCTTTCTTT; CDR3aa: CASSLARTRGHTEAFF
v_gene: TRBV2; abundance: -; d_gene: TRBD1; j_gene: TRBJ2-3; CDR3nt: TGTGCGTCGGTCAGGGGGCTTTTTAACACAGATACGCAGTATTTT; CDR3aa: CASVRGLFNTDTQYF
v_gene: TRBV29-1; abundance: many; d_gene: TRBD2; j_gene: TRBJ2-3; CDR3nt: TGCAGCGTGGAGGAAGCGGGAGGCCCCACAGATACGCAGTATTTT; CDR3aa: CSVEEAGGPTDTQYF
v_gene: TRBV11-2; abundance: many; d_gene: TRBD2; j_gene: TRBJ2-7; CDR3nt: TGTGCCAGCAGCTTAGAGCGGGAGGCCCCTTTCTACGAGCAGTACTTC; CDR3aa: CASSLEREAPFYEQYF
v_gene: TRBV9; abundance: -; d_gene: -; j_gene: TRBJ1-1; CDR3nt: TGTGCCAGCAGCGAGGGAGGGACCCTGGCCCTGGAAGCTTTCTTT; CDR3aa: CASSEGGTLALEAFF
v_gene: TRBV14; abundance: many; d_gene: -; j_gene: TRBJ1-2; CDR3nt: TGTGCCAGCAGCCAAGTGGGGCAGCTGGGCTATGGCTACACCTTC; CDR3aa: CASSQVGQLGYGYTF
v_gene: TRBV6-2/TRBV6-3; abundance: -; d_gene: TRBD2; j_gene: TRBJ2-1; CDR3nt: TGTGCCAGCAGTCGAGAGCGGGAGATAAATGAGCAGTTCTTC; CDR3aa: CASSREREINEQFF
v_gene: TRBV14; abundance: -; d_gene: -; j_gene: TRBJ1-4; CDR3nt: TGTGCCAGCAGCCAAACAGAGATTAATGAAAAACTGTTTTTT; CDR3aa: CASSQTEINEKLFF
v_gene: TRBV2; abundance: many; d_gene: TRBD2; j_gene: TRBJ2-5; CDR3nt: TGTGCCAGCAGTTTAGGGCTAGCGGGAGGATCCGCGGAGACCCAGTACTTC; CDR3aa: CASSLGLAGGSAETQYF
v_gene: TRBV28; abundance: many; d_gene: -; j_gene: TRBJ2-1; CDR3nt: TGTGCCAGCAGTGCCTACTCAAATTACAATGAGCAGTTCTTC; CDR3aa: CASSAYSNYNEQFF
v_gene: TRBV3-1; abundance: many; d_gene: -; j_gene: TRBJ2-1; CDR3nt: TGTGCCAGCAGTTTGAGGGGGGGGAATGAGCAGTTCTTC; CDR3aa: CASSLRGGNEQFF
v_gene: TRBV2; abundance: few; d_gene: -; j_gene: TRBJ1-5; CDR3nt: TGTGCCAGCACTTCTGGAGGGAATCAGCCCCAGCATTTT; CDR3aa: CASTSGGNQPQHF
v_gene: TRBV7-3; abundance: -; d_gene: -; j_gene: TRBJ2-2; CDR3nt: TGTGCCAGCAGCCCCCAACAGGGTAACGCCGGGGAGCTGTTTTTT; CDR3aa: CASSPQQGNAGELFF
v_gene: TRBV5-1; abundance: many; d_gene: -; j_gene: TRBJ1-1; CDR3nt: TGCGCCAGCAGCTTGAGCGCGGGGACCGAAGCTTTCTTT; CDR3aa: CASSLSAGTEAFF
v_gene: TRBV4-1; abundance: few; d_gene: TRBD2; j_gene: TRBJ2-7; CDR3nt: TGCGCCAGCAGCCAAGGGGGGCTAGCGGGAGTCTTGTCCTACGAGCAGTACTTC; CDR3aa: CASSQGGLAGVLSYEQYF
v_gene: TRBV28; abundance: -; d_gene: -; j_gene: TRBJ1-2; CDR3nt: TGTGCCAGCAGTTTACCGGGGGCGGGTGGCTACACCTTC; CDR3aa: CASSLPGAGGYTF
v_gene: TRBV3-1; abundance: many; d_gene: -; j_gene: TRBJ1-3; CDR3nt: TGTGCCAGCAGCCAAACAGGAAACACCATATATTTT; CDR3aa: CASSQTGNTIYF
v_gene: TRBV28; abundance: many; d_gene: -; j_gene: TRBJ2-7; CDR3nt: TGTGCCAGCAGTTCCGTAGCGGCGGATAGCTCCTACGAGCAGTACTTC; CDR3aa: CASSSVAADSSYEQYF
v_gene: TRBV2; abundance: many; d_gene: TRBD1; j_gene: TRBJ2-6; CDR3nt: TGTGCCAGCAGGGGACAGGGCGACTACTCTGGGGCCAACGTCCTGACTTTC; CDR3aa: CASRGQGDYSGANVLTF
v_gene: TRBV2; abundance: many; d_gene: -; j_gene: TRBJ2-7; CDR3nt: TGTGCCAGCTTGGTCGGAAGCTCGGACTACGAGCAGTACTTC; CDR3aa: CASLVGSSDYEQYF
v_gene: TRBV7-2; abundance: -; d_gene: -; j_gene: TRBJ2-4; CDR3nt: TGTGCCAGCAGCTATTACCATTTTCCCATATTAGCCAAAAACATTCAGTACTTC; CDR3aa: CASSYYHFPILAKNIQYF
v_gene: TRBV4-1; abundance: few; d_gene: TRBD1; j_gene: TRBJ1-5; CDR3nt: TGCGCCAGCAGCCAGGTGGACAGGGTTAGGCAGCCCCAGCATTTT; CDR3aa: CASSQVDRVRQPQHF
v_gene: TRBV12-3/TRBV12-4; abundance: many; d_gene: -; j_gene: TRBJ2-1; CDR3nt: TGTGCCAGCAGTTTATCCGAGGGTGAGCAGTTCTTC; CDR3aa: CASSLSEGEQFF
v_gene: TRBV6-1; abundance: many; d_gene: TRBD1; j_gene: TRBJ1-1; CDR3nt: TGTGCCAGCAGTGAAAAGGCAGGGGGCATAGTAGCTTTCTTT; CDR3aa: CASSEKAGGIVAFF
v_gene: TRBV5-4; abundance: -; d_gene: TRBD2; j_gene: TRBJ2-5; CDR3nt: TGTGCCAGCAGCCGGGGCGGGAGGGCGGTTGGGGGCCAAGAGACCCAGTACTTC; CDR3aa: CASSRGGRAVGGQETQYF
v_gene: TRBV6-4; abundance: few; d_gene: TRBD2; j_gene: TRBJ2-1; CDR3nt: TGTGCCAGCAGTGACTCGTCCGGTCCCCTAGCGGGAGAGCTACTCCCTCCCAAAGATGAGCAGTTCTTC; CDR3aa: CASSDSSGPLAGELLPPKDEQFF
v_gene: TRBV18; abundance: -; d_gene: TRBD1; j_gene: TRBJ2-4; CDR3nt: TGTGCCAGCTCACCTGGGACAGCGAACATTCAGTACTTC; CDR3aa: CASSPGTANIQYF
v_gene: TRBV10-3; abundance: many; d_gene: -; j_gene: TRBJ1-6; CDR3nt: TGTGCCATCATGGCAGGAGGGAACCCTTCACCCCTCCACTTT; CDR3aa: CAIMAGGNPSPLHF
v_gene: TRBV30; abundance: many; d_gene: -; j_gene: TRBJ1-5; CDR3nt: TGTGCCTGGAGTGCGAGCCGCGATCAGCCCCAGCATTTT; CDR3aa: CAWSASRDQPQHF
v_gene: TRBV3-1; abundance: -; d_gene: -; j_gene: TRBJ2-1; CDR3nt: TGTGCCAGCAGCCGCAGGGGGGCCAATGAGCAGTTCTTC; CDR3aa: CASSRRGANEQFF
v_gene: TRBV11-2; abundance: many; d_gene: -; j_gene: TRBJ1-1; CDR3nt: TGTGCCAGCAGCTTAGATCATCAGGGATGGACTGAAGCTTTCTTT; CDR3aa: CASSLDHQGWTEAFF
v_gene: TRBV19; abundance: few; d_gene: TRBD1; j_gene: TRBJ1-5; CDR3nt: TGTGCCAGTAGCCCGAGGGAGGGGGCCAGTCAGCCCCAGCATTTT; CDR3aa: CASSPREGASQPQHF
v_gene: TRBV9; abundance: -; d_gene: TRBD2; j_gene: TRBJ2-1; CDR3nt: TGTGCCAGCAGCGTAACGACTAGCGGGAGTTATGAGCAGTTCTTC; CDR3aa: CASSVTTSGSYEQFF